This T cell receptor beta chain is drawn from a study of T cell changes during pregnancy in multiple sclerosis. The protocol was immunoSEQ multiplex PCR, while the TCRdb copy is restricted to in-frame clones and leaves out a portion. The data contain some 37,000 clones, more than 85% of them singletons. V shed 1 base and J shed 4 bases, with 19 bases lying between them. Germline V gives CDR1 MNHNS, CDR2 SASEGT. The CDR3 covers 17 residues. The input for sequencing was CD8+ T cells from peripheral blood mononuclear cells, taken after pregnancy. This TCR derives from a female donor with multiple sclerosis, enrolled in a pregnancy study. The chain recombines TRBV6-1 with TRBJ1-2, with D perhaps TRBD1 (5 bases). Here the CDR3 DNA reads TGTGCCAGCAGTGAAGGGGGTGGGACTCGGGGTCCCTATGGCTACACCTTC. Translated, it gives CASSEGGGTRGPYGYTF.